This T cell receptor (beta chain) came from a study of blood T cell repertoires in COVID-19. This CDR3 contains 13 residues. CDR1 and CDR2 from the germline V gene are LGHNT and FRNRAP. The V end lost 1 base, the J end lost 4 bases, and 5 bases lay between the germline ends. Per the study methods: The authors estimated nucleated cell counts from reference gene primer amplification. This table comes from immunoSEQ multiplex PCR, and its TCRdb copy is limited to in-frame clones, with some not included. V and J calls and clone size are those listed in that table; D and trimming were worked out from the DNA. This table has 98,000 or so clones, 85% to 90% appearing once.

What was sequenced was peripheral blood. The rearrangement uses TRBV12-5 and TRBJ2-1; D unclear. The source is a human donor in a cohort sampled during active COVID-19. The CDR3 coding sequence is TGTGCTAGTGGTTTGGGAGGTTACAATGAGCAGTTCTTC. This gives the protein CASGLGGYNEQFF.